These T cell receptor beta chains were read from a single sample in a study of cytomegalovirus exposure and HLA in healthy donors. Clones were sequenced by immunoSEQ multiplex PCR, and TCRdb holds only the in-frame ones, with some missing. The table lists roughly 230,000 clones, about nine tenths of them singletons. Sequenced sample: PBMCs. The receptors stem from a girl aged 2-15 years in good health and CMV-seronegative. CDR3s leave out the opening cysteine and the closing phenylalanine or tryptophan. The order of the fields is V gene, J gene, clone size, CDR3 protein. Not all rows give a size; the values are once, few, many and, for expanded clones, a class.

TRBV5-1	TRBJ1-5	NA	ASSPGQGGNEPQH
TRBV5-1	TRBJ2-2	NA	ASSFDSLSNTGELF
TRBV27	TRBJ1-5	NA	ASSPRQGDQPQH
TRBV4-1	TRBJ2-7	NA	ASSQVTSGYEQY
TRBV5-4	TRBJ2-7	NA	ASSLGLAVDESSYEQY
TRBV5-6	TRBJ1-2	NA	ASSFGTGTTNYGYT
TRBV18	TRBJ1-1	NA	ASSPKQGVNTEAF
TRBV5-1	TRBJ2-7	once	ASSLTRTSGRAYEQY
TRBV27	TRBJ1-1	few	ASSRGQGLTEAF
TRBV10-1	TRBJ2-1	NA	ASSPGQGRNEQF
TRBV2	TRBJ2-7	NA	ASIEGGSGYEQY
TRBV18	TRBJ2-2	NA	ASSPLGLAGYSNTGELF
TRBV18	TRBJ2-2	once	ASSPMGLPNTGELF
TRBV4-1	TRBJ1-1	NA	ASSPGQGLITEAF
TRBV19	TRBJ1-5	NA	ASNFGIHSNQPQH
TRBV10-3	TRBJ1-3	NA	AIGQGASGNTIY
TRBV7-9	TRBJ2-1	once	ASHGVASGAYNEQF
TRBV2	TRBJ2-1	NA	ASNPTSGRSSYNEQF
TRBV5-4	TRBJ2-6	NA	ASSSSGTGVSGANVLT
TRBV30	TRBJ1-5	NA	AWSVGGTVYQPQH
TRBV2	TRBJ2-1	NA	ASMLLAIEQF
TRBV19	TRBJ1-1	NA	ASSWLEKDKEPPRAF
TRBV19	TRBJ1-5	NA	ASSKGGNQPQH
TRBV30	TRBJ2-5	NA	AWSEGVEETQY
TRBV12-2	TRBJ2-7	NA	ASRPGQLHYEQY
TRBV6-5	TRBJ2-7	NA	ASRPGTRPYEQY
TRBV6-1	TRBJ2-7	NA	ASSEEGYEQY
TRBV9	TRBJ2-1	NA	ASSVAVGTSVFSSYNEQF
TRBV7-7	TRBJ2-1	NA	ASSPGTSGYNEQF
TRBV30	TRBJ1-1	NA	AWRRQGSAEAF
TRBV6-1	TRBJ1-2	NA	ASSFGGDYGYT
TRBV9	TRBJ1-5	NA	ASSAQTGVVNQPQH
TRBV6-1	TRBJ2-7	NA	ASSEGGGGYSYEQY
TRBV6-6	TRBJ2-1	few	ASSYGTGLIYNEQF
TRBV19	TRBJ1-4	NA	ASSRQGYEKLF
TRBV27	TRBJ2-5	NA	ASSLLAGLSQY
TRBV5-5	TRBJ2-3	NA	ASSLYPSTDTQY
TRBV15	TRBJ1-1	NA	ATSRDLAKNTEAF
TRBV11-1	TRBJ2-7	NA	ASSSETGYEQY
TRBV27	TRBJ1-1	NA	ASSWEGIGTEAF
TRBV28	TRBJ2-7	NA	ASSLLERGRGYEQY
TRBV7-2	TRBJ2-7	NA	ASSSLLASGTYEQY
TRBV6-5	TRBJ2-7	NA	ASTPTRGGEQY
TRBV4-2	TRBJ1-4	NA	ASSPGHNEKLF
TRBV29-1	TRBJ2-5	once	SGNRGRETQY
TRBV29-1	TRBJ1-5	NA	SVGHPNGPQH